The 29 T cell receptor beta chains below were found in one sample sequenced in a study of T cells in Graves' hyperthyroidism and ophthalmopathy. Regions amplified from RNA transcripts were the TCR beta CDR3 regions. With the HTBI primer set, the TCR CDR3 went through a first round of RT-PCR. In TCRdb, the multiplex PCR reads were re-called with MiXCR into one record per CDR3 protein. The sample contains around 400,000 distinct CDR3 sequences, approximately 14% of which appear only once. The sequencing input was blood. These receptors originate from a woman between 18 and 29 years old with Graves' hyperthyroidism that later progressed to Graves' ophthalmopathy.

The chain combines TRBV7-9 with TRBJ2-3, with D unclear. Trimming pared 5 bases from V and 4 bases from J, leaving 7 bases between. Germline V CDR1 and CDR2: SEHNR, FQNEAQ (reference sequence). The CDR3 consists of 12 residues. The CDR3 DNA follows: TGTGCCAGCAGCCCCCCGTCAGATACGCAGTATTTT. Its protein is CASSPPSDTQYF.

As for this clonotype: This clone may be a read error of a much larger clone one base away. The V call is TRBV7-9, the J call TRBJ2-1; tentatively, D is TRBD2 (6 bases). The CDR3 totals 15 residues. Germline CDR1 reads SEHNR; CDR2 reads FQNEAQ (reference sequence). CDR3 bases: TGTGCCGGCAGCGAAACGGGACTTTCCTACAATGAGCAGTTCTTC. It specifies CAGSETGLSYNEQFF.

This clonotype was observed many times. The chain employs TRBV7-2 and TRBJ2-1; no definite D call. Germline V gene data show CDR1 as SGHTA and CDR2 as FQGNSA. This CDR3 contains 13 residues. V dropped 5 bases and J dropped 5 bases, with 10 bases sitting between them. DNA for the CDR3: TGTGCCAGCAGCCCAACTAAGGACAATGAGCAGTTCTTC. Its protein product is CASSPTKDNEQFF.

As to this clonotype: Given a much more abundant clone one base away, this may be a read error. The chain is built from TRBV18 and TRBJ2-3; D is possibly TRBD1 (6 bases). V dropped 3 bases and J dropped 2 bases, with 15 bases sitting between them. The CDR3 has 16 residues. CDR1 KGHSH and CDR2 LQKENI come from the germline V gene. The DNA for the CDR3 is TGTGCCAGCTCACCTACGGGACATGGCTCCACAGATACGCAGTATTTT. This encodes CASSPTGHGSTDTQYF.

There are a few counts of this clonotype. The chain employs TRBV9 and TRBJ2-7, with D unclear. V was shortened by 0 bases and J by 3 bases, with 7 bases between the two germline ends. Per germline, CDR1 SGDLS and CDR2 YYNGEE. The CDR3 spans 13 residues. The CDR3 bases are TGTGCCAGCAGCGTAGAGGGTGTCTACGAGCAGTACTTC. It specifies CASSVEGVYEQYF.

At least ten counts were recorded for this clonotype. The chain uses TRBV30 and TRBJ1-5, with TRBD1 as a possible D gene (5 bases). V shed 5 bases and J shed 2 bases, with 19 bases lying between them. The CDR3 is 16 residues long. Germline CDR1 reads GTSNPN; CDR2 reads SVGIG (reference sequence). The CDR3 nucleotides are TGTGCCTGGGCCGGGACTCCCCTGAATGGCAATCAGCCCCAGCATTTT. Translating gives CAWAGTPLNGNQPQHF.

A single count supports this clonotype. This CDR3 reads CASSRTSGGVNEQFF. The CDR3 nucleotides are TGCGCCAGCAGCCGAACTAGCGGAGGGGTGAATGAGCAGTTCTTC. The rearrangement uses TRBV4-3 and TRBJ2-1; TRBD2 aligns across 8 bases. Germline loops: CDR1 LGHNA, CDR2 YSLEER. Trimming at V came to 4 bases and at J to 7 bases, leaving 9 bases not matched to a gene. There are 15 residues in the CDR3.

There are many counts of this clonotype. The chain links TRBV6-5 to TRBJ1-5; 7 bases fit TRBD1. Germline CDR1 MNHEY, CDR2 SVGAGI. This CDR3 spans 18 amino acids. Trimming took 4 bases from V and 3 from J; bases not matched to a gene: 15. DNA of the CDR3: TGTGCCAGCAGTTCGGGACAGTCGAACCTAAGGTACAATCAGCCCCAGCATTTT. The encoded protein is CASSSGQSNLRYNQPQHF.

This clonotype appeared many times. The V call is TRBV20-1, the J call TRBJ2-7, with TRBD2 matching 11 bases. Germline V CDR1 and CDR2: DFQATT, SNEGSKA (reference sequence). J gave up 3 bases and V 6 bases, and 7 bases lay outside the gene matches. The CDR3 is 14 residues long. CDR3 region: CSATPGTSGYEQYF. CDR3 DNA sequence: TGCAGTGCAACCCCCGGGACTAGCGGCTACGAGCAGTACTTC.

This clonotype was counted a single time. The chain combines TRBV12-3 or TRBV12-4 with TRBJ2-3; 11 positions agree with TRBD1. J was trimmed by 4 bases and V by 5 bases; bases with no gene match: 8. There are 16 residues in the CDR3. The chain's CDR3 is CASSPSGQGAADTQYF. In DNA, the CDR3 is TGTGCCAGCAGTCCCTCAGGACAGGGGGCCGCAGATACGCAGTATTTT.

The sample holds many counts of this clonotype. The chain links TRBV12-3 or TRBV12-4 to TRBJ1-2; a possible D gene is TRBD1 (5 bases). The CDR3 loop spans 15 amino acids. Trimming took off 2 bases at V and 4 bases at J, with 14 bases between the two ends. The CDR3: CASSLSRRDVYGYTF. The CDR3 region has the DNA TGTGCCAGCAGTTTAAGTCGTAGGGACGTCTATGGCTACACCTTC.

This clonotype came up many times. V is TRBV6-2 or TRBV6-3 and J is TRBJ1-4; no clear D gene. The germline V and J ends were trimmed by 10 bases and 4 bases, with 13 bases remaining between them. The V gene's germline CDR1 is MNHEY and CDR2 SVGEGT. This CDR3 comprises 13 residues. This chain's CDR3 is CATSPLDNEKLFF. For the CDR3, the DNA is TGTGCCACCTCCCCTCTGGATAATGAAAAACTGTTTTTT.

This clonotype was recorded at least ten times. The rearrangement uses TRBV5-1 and TRBJ2-3, with 9 bases lining up with TRBD2. CDR1 is SGHRS and CDR2 is YFSETQ in the germline V gene. The CDR3 totals 15 residues. The trim removed 4 bases at V and 1 base at J, leaving 4 bases unmatched. The CDR3 region has the DNA TGCGCCAGCAGCGTGACTAGCGGAGGCACAGATACGCAGTATTTT. It yields the protein CASSVTSGGTDTQYF.

This clonotype has a count of ten or more. This chain joins TRBV10-2 and TRBJ1-1; D perhaps matches TRBD1 (6 bases). This CDR3 contains 13 residues. Germline CDR1 and CDR2: WSHSY and SAAADI. V lost 3 bases, J lost 4 bases, and 9 bases lay in between. This CDR3 reads CASSDRGTTEAFF. In nucleotides, the CDR3 is TGCGCCAGCAGTGATAGGGGGACCACTGAAGCTTTCTTT.

The gene calls are TRBV4-1 and TRBJ2-3; no reliable D call. CDR1 MGHRA and CDR2 YSYEKL come from the germline V gene. The CDR3 has 19 amino acids. V was clipped by 1 base and J by 2 bases, with 22 bases between them. Here the CDR3 DNA reads TGCGCCAGCAGCCAAGCCCCCCCAGAACGCGCACCACTCACAGATACGCAGTATTTT. Amino acids: CASSQAPPERAPLTDTQYF.

The gene calls are TRBV6-4 and TRBJ2-2; 7 nucleotides agree with TRBD2. The junction had 4 bases not matched to a gene; V was cut back by 6 bases and J by 0 bases. This CDR3 spans 15 amino acids. Per germline, CDR1 MRHNA and CDR2 SNTAGT. CDR3 protein: CASRTTSPNTGELFF. Here the CDR3 DNA reads TGTGCCAGCAGAACGACTAGCCCGAACACCGGGGAGCTGTTTTTT.

The table lists this clonotype with a few counts. One end of the junction varies from germline; a read error may be responsible. V is TRBV12-3 or TRBV12-4 and J is TRBJ1-6, with D possibly being TRBD1 (6 bases). The CDR3 runs 15 residues. This chain's CDR3 is CASSFGGSYNSPPHF. CDR3 DNA: TGTGCCAGCAGTTTTGGGGGCTCCTATAATTCACCCCCCCACTTT.

CDR3 DNA sequence: TGCGCCAGCAGCGTCGTGTTGTCGGATACGCAGTATTTT. Protein product: CASSVVLSDTQYF. The chain links TRBV4-1 to TRBJ2-3, with D unresolved. CDR1 MGHRA and CDR2 YSYEKL come from the germline V gene. The V and J ends lost 5 bases and 6 bases respectively, with 12 bases between them. The CDR3 contains 13 residues.

This clonotype has ten or more counts. The chain uses TRBV7-8 and TRBJ2-1; no clear D gene. Germline V gives CDR1 SGHVS, CDR2 FQNEAQ. The CDR3 has 13 residues. Trimming removed 1 base at V and 12 bases at J, with 13 bases between. In DNA form, the CDR3 reads TGTGCCAGCAGCTTAGAGGCGGTGAAGGGGCAGTTCTTC. This sequence encodes CASSLEAVKGQFF.

This clonotype was seen at least ten times. This chain joins TRBV7-2 and TRBJ1-6; weak D call: TRBD1 (5 bases). V lost 2 bases to trimming and J lost 8 bases, with 7 bases between them. The CDR3 runs to 13 residues. Germline assignment: CDR1 SGHTA and CDR2 FQGNSA. The CDR3 nucleotides read TGTGCCAGCAGCTTATCGGGGGATTCACCCCTCCACTTT. It encodes CASSLSGDSPLHF.

This chain uses TRBV5-1 with TRBJ2-2, with a possible D match to TRBD2 (6 bases). The CDR3 is 15 amino acids. V was cut by 1 base and J by 4 bases, with 11 bases left in between. Germline loops: CDR1 SGHRS, CDR2 YFSETQ. The CDR3 DNA follows: TGCGCCAGCAGCTTGTGGCAGGGAGGCACCGGGGAGCTGTTTTTT. Its translation: CASSLWQGGTGELFF.

Details on this clonotype: A much more abundant neighbour one base away suggests this may be a read error. The rearrangement joins TRBV3-1 to TRBJ1-3; 7 positions agree with TRBD1. Germline loops: CDR1 LGHDT, CDR2 YNNKEL (reference sequence). This CDR3 is 16 amino acids long. CDR3 nucleotides: TGTGCCAGCAGCTACAGACAGGGCCTTGCTGGAAACACCACATATTTT. Protein sequence: CASSYRQGLAGNTTYF. The variable domain in full, completed from reference TRBV3-1 and TRBJ1-3, reads DTAVSQTPKYLVTQMGNDKSIKCEQNLGHDTMYWYKQDSKKFLKIMFSYNNKELIINETVPNRFSPKSPDKAHLNLHINSLELGDSAVYFCASSYRQGLAGNTTYFGEGSWLTVV.

Points on this clonotype: This clone may be a read error of a much larger clone one base away. The chain has TRBV28 and TRBJ1-4; TRBD1 aligns across 10 bases. Germline V gene data show CDR1 as MDHEN and CDR2 as SYDVKM. The CDR3 consists of 18 residues. CDR3: CASSLTGGKVSTNEKLVF. The CDR3 DNA sequence: TGTGCCAGCAGTTTGACAGGGGGCAAGGTTTCAACTAATGAAAAACTGGTTTTT. The complete variable domain, with remaining parts taken from reference TRBV28 and TRBJ1-4, reads DVKVTQSSRYLVKRTGEKVFLECVQDMDHENMFWYRQDPGLGLRLIYFSYDVKMKEKGDIPEGYSVSREKKERFSLILESASTNQTSMYLCASSLTGGKVSTNEKLVFGSGTQLSVL.

This clonotype was detected only a few times. This chain uses TRBV15 with TRBJ1-3; D not certain. The V gene lost 0 bases and the J gene lost 4 bases, with 4 bases spanning the gap. The CDR3 has 13 residues. The V gene's germline CDR1 is LNHNV and CDR2 YYDKDF (reference sequence). The CDR3 DNA is TGTGCCACCAGCAGAGATCGGGGAAACACCATATATTTT. This translates into CATSRDRGNTIYF.

The chain recombines TRBV10-3 with TRBJ2-1, with 14 positions matching TRBD2. V was pared by 7 bases and J by 5 bases, with 13 bases of the junction left unmatched. Germline V gives CDR1 ENHRY, CDR2 SYGVKD. The CDR3 runs 18 residues. The CDR3 loop reads CAIKGTSGSGRRDNEQFF. CDR3 DNA: TGTGCCATCAAAGGGACTAGCGGGAGCGGTCGTCGAGACAATGAGCAGTTCTTC.

This clonotype was seen more than once but under ten times. The V gene is TRBV6-1, the J gene TRBJ2-4, with unresolved D. Germline V gives CDR1 MNHNS, CDR2 SASEGT. V was clipped by 8 bases and J by 3 bases, with 8 bases between them. The CDR3 runs to 12 residues. CDR3 sequence reads: CASQSLKNIQYF. CDR3 bases: TGTGCCAGCCAAAGCCTCAAAAACATTCAGTACTTC.

This rearrangement joins TRBV18 to TRBJ2-1; D perhaps matches TRBD2 (6 bases). The CDR3 spans 13 residues. Per germline, CDR1 KGHSH and CDR2 LQKENI. V shed 4 bases and J shed 6 bases, with 10 bases lying between them. The CDR3 region is CASSLPSANEQFF. The CDR3 DNA sequence: TGTGCCAGCTCACTTCCTAGCGCCAATGAGCAGTTCTTC.

This clonotype was counted between two and nine times. This may be a read error, as it is one base from a much larger clone. Here the CDR3 omits its conserved ending phenylalanine or tryptophan, so a read error is the likely source. CDR3 loop: CAWTGLRGLDYGYTL. The CDR3 region has the DNA TGTGCCTGGACCGGGTTGAGGGGGCTGGACTATGGCTACACCCTC. The chain uses TRBV30 and TRBJ1-2; TRBD1 aligns across 7 bases. V dropped 4 bases and J dropped 3; count of bases not matched to a gene: 11. The CDR3 runs 15 residues. Germline lookup yields CDR1 GTSNPN and CDR2 SVGIG (reference sequence).

The table lists this clonotype with a few counts. V and J are TRBV7-9 and TRBJ1-1, with 8 bases identical to TRBD1. Germline V gene data show CDR1 as SEHNR and CDR2 as FQNEAQ (reference sequence). J gave up 7 bases and V 3 bases, and 4 bases lay outside the gene matches. The CDR3 length is 13 residues. The CDR3 nucleotides read TGTGCCAGCAGCTTCGGACAGGGAATTGAAGCTTTCTTT. Translation gives CASSFGQGIEAFF.